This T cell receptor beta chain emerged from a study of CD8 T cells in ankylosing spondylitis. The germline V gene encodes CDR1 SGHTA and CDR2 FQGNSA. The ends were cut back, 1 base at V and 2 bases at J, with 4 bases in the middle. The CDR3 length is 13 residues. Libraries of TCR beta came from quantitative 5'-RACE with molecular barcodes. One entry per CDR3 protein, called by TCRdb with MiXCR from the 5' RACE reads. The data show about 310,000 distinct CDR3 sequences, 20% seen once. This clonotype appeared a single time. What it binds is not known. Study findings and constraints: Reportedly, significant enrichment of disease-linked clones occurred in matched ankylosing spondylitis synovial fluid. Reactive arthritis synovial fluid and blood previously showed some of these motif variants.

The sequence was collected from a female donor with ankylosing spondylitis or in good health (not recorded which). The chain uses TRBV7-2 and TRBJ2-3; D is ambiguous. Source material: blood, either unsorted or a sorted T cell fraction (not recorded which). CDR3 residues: CASSLVVTDTQYF. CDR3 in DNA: TGTGCCAGCAGCTTAGTGGTCACAGATACGCAGTATTTT.